This T cell receptor (beta chain) was captured by sequencing in a study of T cells in Graves' hyperthyroidism and ophthalmopathy. General study results and limits: Most clonotypes expanded in the thyroid (above 0.001) were also present in blood.

No progression to ophthalmopathy during 18 months of follow-up defined stable disease. V shed 0 bases and J 5 bases; nucleotides not matched to a gene: 5. The CDR3 runs 15 residues. Germline assignment: CDR1 LGHNA and CDR2 YSLEER. For this clonotype: The antigen is undetermined.

TCR beta CDR3 regions were amplified from RNA transcripts. HTBI primers were used for first-round RT-PCR of the TCR CDR3. TCRdb recomputed calls from the multiplex PCR reads with MiXCR, one row per CDR3 protein. The data contain 600,000 to 800,000 distinct CDR3 sequences, roughly a third of them seen just once; the ten biggest clones take up around 32%. The specimen sequenced was blood. The V and J genes are TRBV4-3 and TRBJ2-7; TRBD2 aligns across 9 bases. The sequence derives from a middle-aged woman with Graves' hyperthyroidism. The CDR3 nucleotides read TGCGCCAGCAGCCAAGAACAGCGGGAGGTCCACGAGCAGTACTTC. Translation gives CASSQEQREVHEQYF.